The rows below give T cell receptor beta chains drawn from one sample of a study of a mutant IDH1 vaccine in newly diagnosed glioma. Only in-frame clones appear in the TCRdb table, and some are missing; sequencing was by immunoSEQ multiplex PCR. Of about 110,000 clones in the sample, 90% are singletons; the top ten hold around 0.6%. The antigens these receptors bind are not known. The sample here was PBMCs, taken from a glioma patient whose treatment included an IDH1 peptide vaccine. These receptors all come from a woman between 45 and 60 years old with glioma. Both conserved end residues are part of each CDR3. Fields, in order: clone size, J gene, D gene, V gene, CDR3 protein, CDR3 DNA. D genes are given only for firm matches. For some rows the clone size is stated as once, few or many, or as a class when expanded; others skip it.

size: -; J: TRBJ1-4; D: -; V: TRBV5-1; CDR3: CASSLGVANEKLFF; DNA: TGCGCCAGCAGCTTGGGGGTGGCAAATGAAAAACTGTTTTTT
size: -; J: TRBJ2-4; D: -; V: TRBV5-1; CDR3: CASSLAGRFREDIGENIQYF; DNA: TGCGCCAGCAGCTTGGCGGGGAGGTTCAGGGAGGATATTGGGGAAAACATTCAGTACTTC
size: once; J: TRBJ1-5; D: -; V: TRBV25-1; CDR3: CASSERITNQPQHF; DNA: TGTGCCAGCAGTGAGCGAATAACAAATCAGCCCCAGCATTTT
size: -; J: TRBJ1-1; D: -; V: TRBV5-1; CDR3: CASSLSGGWNTEAFF; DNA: TGCGCCAGCAGCTTGTCCGGGGGCTGGAACACTGAAGCTTTCTTT
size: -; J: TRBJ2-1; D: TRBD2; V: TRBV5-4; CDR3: CASSLTSGSPHEQFF; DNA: TGTGCCAGCAGCTTAACTAGCGGGAGCCCCCATGAGCAGTTCTTC
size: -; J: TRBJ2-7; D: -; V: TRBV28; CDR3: CASSYPTSTNYEQYF; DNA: TGTGCCAGCAGTTACCCCACTAGTACGAACTACGAGCAGTACTTC
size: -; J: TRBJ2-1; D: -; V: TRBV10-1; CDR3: CASSEPKIRDLWYNEQFF; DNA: TGCGCCAGCAGTGAGCCGAAGATCAGGGACTTATGGTACAATGAGCAGTTCTTC
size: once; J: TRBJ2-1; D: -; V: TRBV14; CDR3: CASSQDLQGEQFF; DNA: TGTGCCAGCAGCCAAGATTTACAGGGCGAGCAGTTCTTC
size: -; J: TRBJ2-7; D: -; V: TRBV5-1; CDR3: CASSLGMLEQYF; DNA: TGCGCCAGCAGCTTGGGTATGCTAGAGCAGTACTTC
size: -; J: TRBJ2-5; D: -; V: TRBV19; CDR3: CASSPRGRFQETQYF; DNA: TGTGCCAGTAGTCCTCGGGGGAGATTCCAAGAGACCCAGTACTTC
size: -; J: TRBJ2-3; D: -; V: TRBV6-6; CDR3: CASSYGSSTDTQYF; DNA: TGTGCCAGCTCGTATGGGAGTAGCACAGATACGCAGTATTTT
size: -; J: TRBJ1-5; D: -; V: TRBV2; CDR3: CASNPSPQQPQHF; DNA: TGTGCCAGCAACCCAAGCCCCCAGCAGCCCCAGCATTTT
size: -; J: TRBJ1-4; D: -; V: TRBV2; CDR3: CASSAGRRLNEKLFF; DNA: TGTGCCAGCAGTGCGGGACGGAGGTTAAATGAAAAACTGTTTTTT
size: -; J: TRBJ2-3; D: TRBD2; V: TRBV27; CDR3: CASSLPPGGRVDTQYF; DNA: TGTGCCAGCAGTTTGCCCCCTGGCGGGAGGGTAGATACGCAGTATTTT
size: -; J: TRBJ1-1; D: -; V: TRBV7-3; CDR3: CASSSTQGGEAFF; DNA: TGTGCCAGCAGCTCTACACAGGGAGGTGAAGCTTTCTTT
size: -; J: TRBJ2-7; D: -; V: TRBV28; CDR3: CASSLQGTTYEQYF; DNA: TGTGCCAGCAGTTTACAGGGTACCACCTACGAGCAGTACTTC
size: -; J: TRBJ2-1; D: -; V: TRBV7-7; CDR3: CASSLAVGANNEQFF; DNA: TGTGCTAGCAGCTTAGCGGTGGGAGCAAACAATGAGCAGTTCTTC
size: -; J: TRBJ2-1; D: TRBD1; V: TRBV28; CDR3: CASSSPGQPYNEQFF; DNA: TGTGCCAGCAGTTCCCCGGGACAGCCCTACAATGAGCAGTTCTTC
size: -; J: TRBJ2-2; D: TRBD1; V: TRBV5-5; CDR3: CASSSPGGTDIGELFF; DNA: TGTGCCAGCAGCTCACCAGGGGGAACGGACATCGGGGAGCTGTTTTTT
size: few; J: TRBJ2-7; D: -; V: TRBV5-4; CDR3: CASSSPGYEQYF; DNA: TGTGCCAGCAGCTCACCTGGGTACGAGCAGTACTTC
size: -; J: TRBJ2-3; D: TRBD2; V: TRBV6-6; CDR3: CASGKAGTSTDTQYF; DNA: TGTGCCAGCGGTAAAGCGGGGACGAGCACAGATACGCAGTATTTT
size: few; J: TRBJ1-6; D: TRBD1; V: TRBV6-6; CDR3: CASTTRQGPSPLHF; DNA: TGTGCCAGCACTACTCGACAGGGCCCCTCACCCCTCCACTTT
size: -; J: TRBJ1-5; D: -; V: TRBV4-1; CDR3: CASSQDRGFGQPQHF; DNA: TGCGCCAGCAGCCAAGACAGGGGATTCGGTCAGCCCCAGCATTTT
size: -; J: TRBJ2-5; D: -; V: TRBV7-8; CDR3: CASSLARKETQYF; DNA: TGTGCCAGCAGCTTAGCCCGGAAAGAGACCCAGTACTTC
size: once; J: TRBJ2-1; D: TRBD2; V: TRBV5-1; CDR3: CASSLEAVRLAGANEQFF; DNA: TGCGCCAGCAGCTTGGAGGCTGTGCGACTAGCGGGAGCGAATGAGCAGTTCTTC
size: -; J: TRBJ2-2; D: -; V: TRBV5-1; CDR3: CASSFTGRQTTGELFF; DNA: TGCGCCAGCAGCTTTACTGGGCGCCAAACCACCGGGGAGCTGTTTTTT
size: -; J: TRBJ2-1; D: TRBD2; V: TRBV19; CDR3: CASGEGSGRRNEQFF; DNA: TGTGCCAGTGGCGAGGGTAGCGGGAGACGAAATGAGCAGTTCTTC
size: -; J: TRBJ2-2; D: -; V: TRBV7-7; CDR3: CASSLDVGELFF; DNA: TGTGCTAGCAGCTTAGACGTCGGGGAGCTGTTTTTT
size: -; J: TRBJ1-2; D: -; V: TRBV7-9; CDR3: CASSPPGHNYGYTF; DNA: TGTGCCAGCAGTCCACCGGGACATAACTATGGCTACACCTTC
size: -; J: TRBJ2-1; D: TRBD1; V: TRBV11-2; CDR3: CASSLGGTGAANEQFF; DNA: TGTGCCAGCAGCTTAGGCGGGACAGGGGCGGCGAATGAGCAGTTCTTC
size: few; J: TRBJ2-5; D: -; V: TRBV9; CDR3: CASSVGAAPAGKETQYF; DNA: TGTGCCAGCAGCGTAGGGGCGGCCCCCGCGGGGAAAGAGACCCAGTACTTC
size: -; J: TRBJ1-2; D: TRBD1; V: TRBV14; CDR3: CASSRTGTVYGYTF; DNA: TGTGCCAGCAGCCGGACGGGGACAGTCTATGGCTACACCTTC
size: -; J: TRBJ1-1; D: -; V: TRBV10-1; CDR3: CASSESYRVTEAFF; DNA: TGCGCCAGCAGTGAGTCGTATCGGGTAACTGAAGCTTTCTTT
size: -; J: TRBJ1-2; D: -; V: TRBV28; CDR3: CASSFGTGQSHGYTF; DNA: TGTGCCAGCAGTTTTGGGACCGGACAATCCCATGGCTACACCTTC
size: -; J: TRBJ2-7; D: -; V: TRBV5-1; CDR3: CASSLVQGYEQYF; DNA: TGCGCCAGCAGCTTGGTTCAGGGATACGAGCAGTACTTC
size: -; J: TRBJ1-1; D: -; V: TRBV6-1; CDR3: CASSLRTGPNTEAFF; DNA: TGTGCCAGCAGTCTACGCACAGGGCCGAACACTGAAGCTTTCTTT
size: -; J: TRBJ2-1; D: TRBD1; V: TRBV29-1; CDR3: CSVARTGPYNEQFF; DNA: TGCAGCGTTGCCAGGACAGGGCCCTACAATGAGCAGTTCTTC
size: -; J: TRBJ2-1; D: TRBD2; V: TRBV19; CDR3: CASSRSGSAGLGHNEQFF; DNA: TGTGCCAGTAGCCGTAGCGGGAGTGCCGGGTTGGGACACAATGAGCAGTTCTTC
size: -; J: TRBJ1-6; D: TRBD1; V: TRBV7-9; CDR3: CASSQGQVYNSPLHF; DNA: TGTGCCAGCAGCCAAGGACAGGTCTATAATTCACCCCTCCACTTT
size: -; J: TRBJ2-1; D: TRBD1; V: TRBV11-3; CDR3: CASSYMGTAKQFF; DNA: TGTGCCAGCAGCTATATGGGGACAGCTAAGCAGTTCTTC
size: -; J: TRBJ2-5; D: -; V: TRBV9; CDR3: CASSPRLRGQETQYF; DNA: TGTGCCAGCAGCCCGCGTTTAAGGGGACAAGAGACCCAGTACTTC
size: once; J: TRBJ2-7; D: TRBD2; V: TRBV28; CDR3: CASSSSGRAKRYEQYF; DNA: TGTGCCAGCAGTTCTAGCGGGAGGGCCAAAAGGTACGAGCAGTACTTC